A selection of T cell receptor beta chains follows, all from one sample in a study of patients and donors after allogeneic stem cell transplantation. TCRdb re-called the RT-PCR reads with MiXCR, one entry per CDR3 protein. Of 30,000 to 40,000 distinct CDR3 sequences in the sample, 35% to 40% are singletons; the top ten hold just over 75%. The source material was blood, either unsorted or a sorted T cell fraction (not recorded which). Receptors originate from a human donor who was either an allogeneic HSCT recipient or a stem cell or donor lymphocyte infusion donor (not recorded which). It is not recorded whose cells these are; they may come from a transplant donor. CDR3s include the opening cysteine and the closing phenylalanine or tryptophan. The D gene is left open where the match is weak. Some rows mark clone size as missing; the rest say once, few, many or name a class of expanded clone.

V	D	size	J	DNA	CDR3
TRBV27	-	few	TRBJ2-1	TGTGCCAGCAGTACCCGATACAATGAGCAGTTCTTC	CASSTRYNEQFF
TRBV20-1	TRBD1	-	TRBJ1-1	TGCAGTGCTAGGAGGGACAGGGACACTGAAGCTTTCTTT	CSARRDRDTEAFF
TRBV14	-	-	TRBJ2-7	TGTGCCAGCAGCCAATGGGGGGATACAAACGACGAGCAGTACTTC	CASSQWGDTNDEQYF
TRBV11-3	-	once	TRBJ1-6	TGTGCCAGCAGCTTCTCAAACTCCTATAATTCACCCCTCCACTTT	CASSFSNSYNSPLHF
TRBV7-2	-	many	TRBJ1-1	TGTGCCAACGACAGCCCCCTCATGAACACTGAAGCTTTCTTT	CANDSPLMNTEAFF
TRBV24-1	TRBD2	-	TRBJ2-3	TGTGCCACCAGTGATTTGGGTGGGGGGGAATATACGCAGTATTTT	CATSDLGGGEYTQYF
TRBV4-3	-	-	TRBJ1-2	TGCGCCAGCAGCCCGTACCACAGGTTAAACTATGGCTACACCTTC	CASSPYHRLNYGYTF
TRBV12-3/TRBV12-4	-	-	TRBJ1-2	TGTGCCAGCAGATTAACAAGGGCGGATGGCAACACCTTC	CASRLTRADGNTF
TRBV20-1	-	many	TRBJ1-2	TGCAGTGCTAGTAATGGGGACGGCTACACCTTC	CSASNGDGYTF
TRBV27	TRBD1	few	TRBJ1-2	TGTGCCAGCAGTTTATCGACGCCGGACAGGGGCGCTAACTATGGCTACACCTTC	CASSLSTPDRGANYGYTF
TRBV7-9	-	-	TRBJ2-2	TGTGCCAGCAGCAGAGCGGAGAACACCGGGGAGCTGTTTTTT	CASSRAENTGELFF
TRBV24-1	TRBD2	-	TRBJ2-1	TGTGCCACCAGTGATTCCCTCCCAGCGGGGGTGAATGAGCAGTTCTTC	CATSDSLPAGVNEQFF
TRBV6-6	-	few	TRBJ1-4	TGTGCCAGCAGGTTGACTGACCGAAAGCAAAAACTGTTTTTT	CASRLTDRKQKLFF
TRBV4-3	-	-	TRBJ2-2	TGCGCCAGCAGCCAAGGTCCCTCGGGGGGGGAGCTGTTTTTT	CASSQGPSGGELFF
TRBV11-1	-	-	TRBJ1-1	TGTGCCAGCAGCACGGACATACGAAACACTGAAGCTTTCTTT	CASSTDIRNTEAFF
TRBV7-2	TRBD2	once	TRBJ2-1	TGTGCCAGCAGCGCCGCGGGGGGCTCCTACAATGAGCAGTTCTTC	CASSAAGGSYNEQFF
TRBV19	TRBD1	few	TRBJ1-3	TGTGCCAGTAGCGTGTCGACAGGGGACTCTGGAAACACCATATATTTT	CASSVSTGDSGNTIYF
TRBV5-6	-	-	TRBJ1-1	TGTGCCAGCAGCTGGGATGGGGGTAAAGCTGAAGCTTTCTTT	CASSWDGGKAEAFF
TRBV7-2	-	many	TRBJ1-4	TGTGCCAGCAGCTCGAGGGGAATGCTTGGGAATGAAAAACTGTTTTTT	CASSSRGMLGNEKLFF
TRBV4-2	-	few	TRBJ1-6	TGTGCCAGCAGCCGAGGGGACGTGAATTCACCCCTCCACTTT	CASSRGDVNSPLHF
TRBV27	-	-	TRBJ2-3	TGTGCCAGCAGTTCCGGCGCGCAGTATTTT	CASSSGAQYF
TRBV7-9	TRBD2	-	TRBJ2-1	TGTGCCAGCAAGACTAAGCGGGAGGGCAATGAGCAGTTCTTC	CASKTKREGNEQFF
TRBV20-1	-	few	TRBJ1-2	TGCAGTGCTAGAGATTCGACAGCTTCTATCTATGGCTACACCTTC	CSARDSTASIYGYTF
TRBV5-1	TRBD1	-	TRBJ1-1	TGCGCCAGCAGCAATCCGGGACAGGGGGCGGCGGCCGAAGCTTTCTTT	CASSNPGQGAAAEAFF
TRBV6-2/TRBV6-3	TRBD2	few	TRBJ2-3	TGTGCCAGCACCAGCCTATTAACCGGGACTAGCGGCACAGATACGCAGTATTTT	CASTSLLTGTSGTDTQYF
TRBV20-1	-	few	TRBJ1-3	TGCAGTGCTAGCCAGGCGCTCTCTGGAAACACCATATATTTT	CSASQALSGNTIYF
TRBV5-1	TRBD1	few	TRBJ2-3	TGCGCCAGCACCGGACAGGCCACAGATACGCAGTATTTT	CASTGQATDTQYF
TRBV5-8	-	-	TRBJ2-3	TGTGCCAGCAGCTTGGTTACTGGCGCAGATACGCAGTATTTT	CASSLVTGADTQYF
TRBV11-2	-	few	TRBJ1-3	TGTGCCAGCAGCTTAGCTGTTTCTGGAAACACCATATATTTT	CASSLAVSGNTIYF
TRBV12-3/TRBV12-4	TRBD1	-	TRBJ2-3	TGTGCCAGCAGTTTAAGGACAGGGAAGGTTCCAGATACGCAGTATTTT	CASSLRTGKVPDTQYF